Each of the 14 T cell receptor beta chains below was sequenced from the same sample in a study of CD8+CD57+ T cells in acquired aplastic anemia. Genomic DNA acted as the template from which TCR beta VDJ combination and CDR3 sequence profiling were carried out. A single record per CDR3 protein comes from TCRdb applying MiXCR to the reads. This sample has approximately 190,000 distinct CDR3 sequences, with nearly 50% found just once. All patients picked for sequencing had shown, by flow cytometry, an expansion of CD8+CD57+ cells. Sequencing was carried out using sorted CD4+, CD8+, or CD8+CD57+ T cells (not recorded which) from PBMCs. The source of these receptors is a human donor with aplastic anemia.

The rearrangement joins TRBV5-6 to TRBJ1-2; weak D call: TRBD1 (5 bases). The V end lost 0 bases, the J end lost 6 bases, and 12 bases lay between the germline ends. The CDR3 consists of 14 residues. The V gene's germline CDR1 is SGHDT and CDR2 YYEEEE. CDR3 coding DNA: TGTGCCAGCAGCTTGGGGGGCAGGGAGGATGGCTACACCTTC. It yields the protein CASSLGGREDGYTF.

The rearrangement uses TRBV24-1 and TRBJ2-1; D is unresolved. The V gene's germline CDR1 is KGHDR and CDR2 SFDVKD. V was cut by 8 bases and J by 0 bases, with 7 bases left in between. The CDR3 loop spans 13 amino acids. The CDR3 coding sequence is TGTGCCACCACGATCAACTCCTACAATGAGCAGTTCTTC. It encodes CATTINSYNEQFF.

The chain links TRBV6-1 to TRBJ2-2, with TRBD1 matching 8 bases. The length of the CDR3 is 17 residues. V shed 6 bases and J 3 bases; nucleotides not matched to a gene: 12. Germline loops: CDR1 MNHNS, CDR2 SASEGT. The CDR3 DNA reads TGTGCCAGCAGCCCCGACAGGGGAAGCGTTGACACCGGGGAGCTGTTTTTT. This codes for CASSPDRGSVDTGELFF.

This chain joins TRBV2 and TRBJ1-2, with a possible D match to TRBD1 (6 bases). The CDR3 loop spans 14 amino acids. The V gene lost 5 bases and the J gene lost 4 bases, with 14 bases spanning the gap. Germline V gives CDR1 SNHLY, CDR2 FYNNEI. The CDR3 region is CASSPQETGYGYTF. The CDR3, as DNA: TGTGCCAGCAGTCCTCAAGAGACAGGCTATGGCTACACCTTC.

This clonotype was counted only a few times. This rearrangement joins TRBV5-4 to TRBJ2-2, with 13 bases matching TRBD2. CDR3 length equals 16 residues. The V and J ends lost 3 bases and 7 bases, in that order; junction bases with no gene match: 6. Per the germline V gene, CDR1 is SGHNT and CDR2 is YYREEE (reference sequence). CDR3 in DNA: TGTGCCAGCAGCTCCGGACTAGCGGGAGTGGGCGGGGAGCTGTTTTTT. Its protein is CASSSGLAGVGGELFF.

V is TRBV19 and J is TRBJ2-6; D gene uncertain. V was trimmed by 5 bases and J by 0 bases, leaving 8 bases between them. Germline lookup yields CDR1 LNHDA and CDR2 SQIVND (reference sequence). This CDR3 has 15 amino acids. DNA for the CDR3: TGTGCCAGTAGTCAGCAGACCTCTGGGGCCAACGTCCTGACTTTC. Translating it yields CASSQQTSGANVLTF.

With respect to this clonotype: A much more abundant neighbour one base away suggests this may be a read error. It is likely a read error, because the conserved phenylalanine at the end of the CDR3 is missing. The rearrangement joins TRBV2 to TRBJ1-1; D is unclear. Looked up from germline, CDR1 is SNHLY and CDR2 is FYNNEI. V shed 5 bases and J shed 5 bases, with 9 bases lying between them. The length of the CDR3 is 12 residues. The CDR3 sequence: CASSLGWTEAFL. CDR3 DNA sequence: TGTGCCAGCAGTTTAGGATGGACTGAAGCTTTCCTT.

This sequence joins TRBV20-1 and TRBJ2-7; 13 bases agree with TRBD2. The V gene end was trimmed by 2 bases and the J gene end by 5 bases; junction bases not matched to a gene: 9. CDR3 length: 16 residues. In germline, CDR1 is DFQATT, CDR2 SNEGSKA (reference sequence). The CDR3 nucleotides read TGCAGTGCTAGAAAGATCGGACTAGCGGGAGTACACGAGCAGTACTTC. It specifies CSARKIGLAGVHEQYF.

The V gene is TRBV19, the J gene TRBJ1-2; D not resolved. V lost 0 bases, J lost 4 bases, and 15 bases lay in between. Germline CDR1 and CDR2: LNHDA and SQIVND (reference sequence). The CDR3 runs to 16 residues. CDR3 sequence (DNA): TGTGCCAGTAGTATAGAGGGAGGAACACTGATCTATGGCTACACCTTC. It translates to CASSIEGGTLIYGYTF.

This clonotype has a count of ten or more. The chain joins TRBV9 to TRBJ1-6, with unresolved D. V gave up 0 bases and J gave up 7 bases, with 8 bases separating them. Germline lookup yields CDR1 SGDLS and CDR2 YYNGEE. The CDR3 spans 14 residues. CDR3 nucleotide sequence: TGTGCCAGCAGCGTAGGGAATACCAATTCACCCCTCCACTTT. It is translated as CASSVGNTNSPLHF.

This rearrangement joins TRBV7-8 to TRBJ1-1; D gene unclear. The CDR3 is made up of 12 amino acids. Germline V gene data show CDR1 as SGHVS and CDR2 as FQNEAQ. Deletions cut 5 bases from V and 6 bases from J, with 10 bases between. CDR3 sequence (DNA): TGTGCCAGCAGCCCCCAAGAATCTGAAGCTTTCTTT. Its protein product is CASSPQESEAFF.

This clonotype was seen a few times. This rearrangement joins TRBV5-1 to TRBJ1-2; TRBD1 aligns across 9 bases. Germline values: CDR1 SGHRS, CDR2 YFSETQ. Unmatched junction bases numbered 6, after V lost 3 bases and J lost 3 bases. This CDR3 has 15 amino acids. CDR3 residues: CASSSTGGADYGYTF. The DNA of the CDR3 is TGCGCCAGCAGCTCAACAGGGGGCGCGGACTATGGCTACACCTTC.

This clonotype appeared a few times. The chain carries TRBV6-2 or TRBV6-3 and TRBJ1-2, with TRBD1 matching over 7 bases. Trimming at V came to 6 bases and at J to 7 bases, leaving 8 bases not matched to a gene. This CDR3 contains 13 residues. The germline CDR1 and CDR2 sequences are MNHEY and SVGEGT. The CDR3 sequence is CASRIQGGAGYTF. The CDR3 nucleotides are TGTGCCAGCAGGATTCAAGGGGGCGCTGGCTACACCTTC.

Only a few counts were recorded for this clonotype. V usage is TRBV6-1 and J usage is TRBJ1-5, with a weak D call TRBD1 (6 bases). This CDR3 region has 15 residues. V lost 9 bases and J 2 bases, leaving 17 bases between the germline ends. Germline-derived CDR1 and CDR2 are MNHNS and SASEGT. The CDR3 spells CASFNGAGGNQPQHF. The CDR3 DNA follows: TGTGCCAGTTTCAATGGGGCAGGGGGCAATCAGCCCCAGCATTTT.